The T cell receptor (beta chain) under discussion was sequenced for a study of T-cell reconstitution after alpha-beta-depleted transplantation in children. Regarding this clonotype: Antigen specificity is unknown.

The TCRbeta library incorporated unique molecular identifiers. TCRdb redid the calling of the PCR reads with MiXCR, one entry per CDR3 protein. This table has about 980,000 distinct CDR3 sequences, around 30% appearing once. Study-wide results and limits: One year post-transplant, T-cell counts and diversity were largely derived from T cells produced anew. Elevated TCRbeta diversity at day 60 was traced, in some patients, to surviving recipient T cells and thymic progenitors. Alpha-beta T cells about two months after transplant reportedly derived from several hundred expanded graft clones.

After removal of 4 bases from V and 1 base from J, the junction contained 5 bases not matched to a gene. Germline loops: CDR1 SGHDT, CDR2 YYEEEE. This CDR3 contains 16 residues. This sample comprised PBMCs, mostly from graft donor cells, obtained 360 days after TCRalphabeta/CD19-depleted stem cell transplant. The TCR comes from a boy in the first two years of life who had a stem cell transplant for SCID, so the T cells may come from the graft donor. The chain joins TRBV5-6 to TRBJ2-7, with 13 bases aligning to TRBD2. The CDR3 nucleotides read TGTGCCAGCAGCCCGGGACTAGCGGGACCTTCCTACGAGCAGTACTTC. It specifies CASSPGLAGPSYEQYF.